This entry concerns a single T cell receptor (beta chain). What it binds is not known. Subsets obtained from CD4+ cells comprised CD45RA+ naive and CD45RA-negative memory cells. This entry belongs to a study of shared clonotypes between healthy human individuals. At the level of the study: In total, the donors were two women and three men aged 18 to 49. The study, taken as a whole, reports: The authors sampled blood alone, and tissue repertoires likely differ.

Some clones are missing from TCRdb's copy, which holds only in-frame ones; the method was immunoSEQ multiplex PCR. The data hold 2 million to 2.5 million clones, with just under 95% observed a single time. This TCR was sampled from a man aged 18 to 29 in good health. Some clones in this sample may be carry-over from other donors' samples. Sequencing used naive CD4+ T cells from PBMCs. Subset specified: CD45RA+ positively selected.

The CDR3: CATETGTSTDTQYF. CDR3 bases: TGTGCCACCGAGACAGGGACCAGCACAGATACGCAGTATTTT. The gene calls are TRBV19 and TRBJ2-3; 7 nucleotides align to TRBD1. The CDR3 runs to 14 residues. Trimming cost V 10 bases and J 0 bases; bases outside gene matches: 7. Germline V lookup: CDR1 LNHDA, CDR2 SQIVND (reference sequence).